Below, 16 T cell receptor beta chains from the same sample are listed, as sequenced in a study of PD-L1 blockade in urothelial cancer. Clones were sequenced by immunoSEQ multiplex PCR, and TCRdb holds only the in-frame ones, with some missing. The sample has about 51,000 clones, around 87% seen once. The specimen comprised PBMCs, sampled around atezolizumab (anti-PD-L1) treatment. These receptors were obtained from a man aged 60 to 75 with urothelial cancer.

The chain carries TRBV18 and TRBJ1-1; 8 nucleotides align to TRBD1. CDR1 KGHSH and CDR2 LQKENI come from the germline V gene. V lost 6 bases and J lost 1; bases outside the gene matches: 7. This CDR3 region has 15 residues. CDR3 DNA: TGTGCCAGCTCTCAAGGACAGGGTGCGAACACTGAAGCTTTCTTT. As protein: CASSQGQGANTEAFF.

This clone was observed a handful of times. The chain employs TRBV7-3 and TRBJ2-1, with TRBD2 matching over 9 bases. The CDR3 spans 17 residues. Germline lookup yields CDR1 SGHTA and CDR2 FQGTGA. The V and J ends lost 0 bases and 9 bases, in that order; junction bases with no gene match: 12. This chain's CDR3 is CASSLTTLAGREVEQFF. Written as DNA, the CDR3 is TGTGCCAGCAGCTTAACGACCCTAGCGGGACGGGAGGTTGAGCAGTTCTTC.

The J gene is TRBJ1-2, the V gene TRBV7-9; D not certain. V was trimmed by 1 base and J by 6 bases, leaving 9 bases between them. The CDR3 consists of 13 residues. Germline CDR1 SEHNR, CDR2 FQNEAQ (reference sequence). CDR3 sequence reads: CASSLVWRDGYTF. Written as DNA, the CDR3 is TGTGCCAGCAGCTTAGTCTGGAGAGATGGCTACACCTTC.

The chain joins TRBV6-5 to TRBJ2-3; weak D call: TRBD2 (5 bases). CDR1 is MNHEY, CDR2 SVGAGI, per germline. V lost 6 bases, J lost 2 bases, and 15 bases lay in between. CDR3 length: 15 residues. Here the CDR3 reads CASRRNRETTDTQYF. CDR3 DNA sequence: TGTGCCAGCAGGCGTAACCGGGAAACCACAGATACGCAGTATTTT.

The gene calls are TRBV7-3 and TRBJ2-3; weak D call: TRBD1 (5 bases). The CDR3 loop spans 15 amino acids. The germline gives CDR1 SGHTA, CDR2 FQGTGA. The V and J ends lost 5 bases and 0 bases respectively, with 12 bases between them. The CDR3, as DNA: TGTGCCAGCAGCCTCAGGGCTTCTAGCACAGATACGCAGTATTTT. Amino acid sequence: CASSLRASSTDTQYF. Filled out from reference TRBV7-3 and TRBJ2-3, the complete variable domain reads GAGVSQTPSNKVTEKGKYVELRCDPISGHTALYWYRQSLGQGPEFLIYFQGTGAADDSGLPNDRFFAVRPEGSVSTLKIQRTERGDSAVYLCASSLRASSTDTQYFGPGTRLTVL.

DNA of the CDR3: TGCAGCGTTGAAGATCTAGCGACGGATGACAATGAGCAGTTCTTC. This sequence encodes CSVEDLATDDNEQFF. The chain couples TRBV29-1 to TRBJ2-1; tentative D call: TRBD2 (6 bases). CDR1 and CDR2 from the germline V gene are SQVTM and ANQGSEA. CDR3 size: 15 residues. V gave up 0 bases and J gave up 5 bases, with 14 bases separating them.

This clone occurred once. This chain links TRBV7-9 with TRBJ2-7; TRBD1 aligns across 8 bases. This CDR3 is 14 amino acids long. The junction had 6 bases not matched to a gene; V was cut back by 1 base and J by 7 bases. The germline V gene has CDR1 SEHNR and CDR2 FQNEAQ (reference sequence). For the CDR3, the DNA is TGTGCCAGCAGCTTAGTCGACAGGGGAAGTGAGCAGTACTTC. Its protein is CASSLVDRGSEQYF.

The chain is built from TRBV11-3 and TRBJ2-5; 7 positions agree with TRBD2. From germline, CDR1 is SGHNT and CDR2 YENEEA. The CDR3 runs 14 residues. The J segment lost 5 bases and the V segment lost 3 bases, leaving 6 bases of the junction unmatched. The CDR3 DNA reads as TGTGCCAGCAGCTTTTGGAGCGGGGCGGAGACCCAGTACTTC. The encoded protein is CASSFWSGAETQYF.

The J gene is TRBJ2-7, the V gene TRBV27; 14 nucleotides match TRBD2. V shed 6 bases and J 5 bases; nucleotides not matched to a gene: 18. The CDR3 is 19 residues long. The germline V gene has CDR1 MNHEY and CDR2 SMNVEV (reference sequence). CDR3 bases: TGTGCCAGCAGAACCTCAACCGGGACTAGCGGGAGAGATAGCCACGAGCAGTACTTC. Protein product: CASRTSTGTSGRDSHEQYF.

This chain connects TRBV10-2 to TRBJ2-7, with 9 bases lining up with TRBD1. The ends lost 0 bases at V and 8 bases at J; junction bases unmatched: 8. The length of the CDR3 is 15 residues. The germline V gene encodes CDR1 WSHSY and CDR2 SAAADI. The CDR3 loop reads CASSESGTGPGQQYF. CDR3 sequence (DNA): TGCGCCAGCAGTGAGTCCGGGACAGGGCCCGGCCAGCAGTACTTC.

The chain recombines TRBV25-1 with TRBJ1-3; D unresolved. CDR1 is MGHDK and CDR2 is SYGVNS in the germline V gene. The ends were cut back, 9 bases at V and 0 bases at J, with 24 bases in the middle. The CDR3 loop spans 18 amino acids. CDR3 DNA: TGTGCCAGTAGTCCCGATCTTGCAGCGGGCCACTCTGGAAACACCATATATTTT. This codes for CASSPDLAAGHSGNTIYF.

This clone was seen a single time. The genes are TRBV9 and TRBJ2-1, with D maybe TRBD1 (6 bases). Per germline, CDR1 SGDLS and CDR2 YYNGEE. Trimming left V 4 bases short and J 5 bases short, with 19 bases between. CDR3 size: 16 residues. This chain's CDR3 is CASSPFGWGQDNEQFF. DNA of the CDR3: TGTGCCAGCAGCCCATTTGGCTGGGGGCAAGACAATGAGCAGTTCTTC.

V and J are TRBV5-1 and TRBJ1-2, with TRBD1 identical over 9 bases. The junction had 10 bases not matched to a gene; V was cut back by 0 bases and J by 4 bases. From germline, CDR1 is SGHRS and CDR2 YFSETQ. The CDR3 runs to 17 residues. The CDR3 sequence is CASSLEVGTGNAYGYTF. CDR3 DNA: TGCGCCAGCAGCTTGGAAGTAGGGACAGGGAATGCCTATGGCTACACCTTC.

The chain has TRBV5-5 and TRBJ2-4; D perhaps matches TRBD2 (6 bases). CDR3 size: 16 residues. Trimming stripped 3 bases from V and 4 bases from J, with 17 bases between. Germline V gene sequence: CDR1 SGHKS, CDR2 YYEKEE (reference sequence). The CDR3: CASSSRRDGPKNIQYF. The CDR3 DNA reads TGTGCCAGCAGCTCTAGGCGGGACGGCCCTAAAAACATTCAGTACTTC.

This chain uses TRBV6-5 with TRBJ2-7; 7 bases map to TRBD1. Germline-derived CDR1 and CDR2 are MNHEY and SVGAGI. This CDR3 comprises 15 residues. V trimming: 3 bases; J trimming: 0 bases; junction bases outside the gene matches: 5. This chain's CDR3 is CASSYRAGGSYEQYF. Here the CDR3 DNA reads TGTGCCAGCAGTTATAGGGCAGGGGGCTCCTACGAGCAGTACTTC.

The rearrangement links TRBV5-5 to TRBJ2-4; D call uncertain. The CDR3 contains 16 residues. Germline lookup yields CDR1 SGHKS and CDR2 YYEKEE (reference sequence). V lost 0 bases to trimming and J lost 0 bases, with 10 bases between them. In DNA, the CDR3 is TGTGCCAGCAGCTTGGGTCTAGGCCTAGCCAAAAACATTCAGTACTTC. Amino acids: CASSLGLGLAKNIQYF.